Listed here is a single T cell receptor (beta chain). The germline gives CDR1 MGHRA, CDR2 YSYEKL. CDR3 length: 17 residues. Trimming shortened V by 0 bases and J by 0 bases, and 12 bases separated the two germline ends. This sample stems from a study of T cell changes during pregnancy in multiple sclerosis. Libraries were prepared by immunoSEQ multiplex PCR; TCRdb keeps only in-frame clonotypes and omits some of them. The profile shows about 69,000 clones, 92% of them singletons. The starting material was peripheral blood, obtained in the third trimester of pregnancy. This TCR was sampled from a female donor in good health, enrolled as a control in a pregnancy study. This rearrangement joins TRBV4-1 to TRBJ2-1, with D uncertain. In DNA form, the CDR3 reads TGCGCCAGCAGCCAAGATGCCAGGATCGCCTCCTACAATGAGCAGTTCTTC. Translation gives CASSQDARIASYNEQFF.